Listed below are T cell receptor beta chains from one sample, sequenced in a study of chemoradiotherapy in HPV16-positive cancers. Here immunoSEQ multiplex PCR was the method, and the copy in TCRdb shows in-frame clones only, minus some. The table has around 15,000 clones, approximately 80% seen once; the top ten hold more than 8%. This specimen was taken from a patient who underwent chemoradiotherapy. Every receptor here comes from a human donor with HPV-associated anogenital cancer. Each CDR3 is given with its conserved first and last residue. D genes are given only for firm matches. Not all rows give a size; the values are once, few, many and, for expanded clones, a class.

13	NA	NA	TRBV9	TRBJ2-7	CASSVATAGAKYF	TGTGCCAGCAGCGTAGCAACGGCAGGCGCTAAGTACTTC
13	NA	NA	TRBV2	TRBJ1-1	CASSVRGNTEAFF	TGTGCCAGCAGTGTGCGGGGAAACACTGAAGCTTTCTTT
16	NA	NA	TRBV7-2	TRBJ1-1	CASSLAGFTNSAEAFF	TGTGCCAGCAGCTTAGCAGGGTTCACTAATAGCGCTGAAGCTTTCTTT
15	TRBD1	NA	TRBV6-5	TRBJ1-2	CASSNTGQANYGYTF	TGTGCCAGCAGTAACACGGGACAGGCTAACTATGGCTACACCTTC
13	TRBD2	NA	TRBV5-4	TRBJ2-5	CAVSSGGQETQYF	TGTGCCGTGTCGTCGGGAGGTCAAGAGACCCAGTACTTC
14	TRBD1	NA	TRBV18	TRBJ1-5	CASSGDSFHQPQHF	TGTGCCAGCTCTGGGGACAGTTTCCATCAGCCCCAGCATTTT
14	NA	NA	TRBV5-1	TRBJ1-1	CASSFNGENTEAFF	TGCGCCAGCAGCTTTAACGGGGAGAACACTGAAGCTTTCTTT
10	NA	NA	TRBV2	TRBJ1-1	CASLDREAFF	TGTGCCAGCCTCGACAGGGAAGCTTTCTTT
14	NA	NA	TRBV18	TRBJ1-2	CASSPRSGTYGYTF	TGTGCCAGCTCACCACGATCGGGGACCTATGGCTACACCTTC
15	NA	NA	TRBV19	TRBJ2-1	CASSPGKGTYNEQFF	TGTGCCAGTAGCCCCGGGAAGGGAACATACAATGAGCAGTTCTTC
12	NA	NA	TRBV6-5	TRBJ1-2	CASSSARVGYTF	TGTGCCAGCAGTTCTGCCAGGGTTGGCTACACCTTC
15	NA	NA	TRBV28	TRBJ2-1	CASSSRGRANNEQFF	TGTGCCAGCAGTTCTAGGGGGAGGGCTAACAATGAGCAGTTCTTC
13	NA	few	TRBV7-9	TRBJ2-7	CASSSEQGDRQYF	TGTGCCAGCAGCTCCGAGCAGGGTGACAGGCAGTACTTC
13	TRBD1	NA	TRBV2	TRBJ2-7	CASKGQGAYEQYF	TGTGCCAGCAAAGGACAGGGGGCCTACGAGCAGTACTTC
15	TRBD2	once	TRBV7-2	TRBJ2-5	CASSLEGLAGETQYF	TGTGCCAGCAGCTTAGAGGGACTAGCGGGAGAGACCCAGTACTTC
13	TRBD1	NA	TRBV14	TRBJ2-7	CASNRGSSYEQYF	TGTGCCAGCAACAGGGGGAGCTCCTACGAGCAGTACTTC
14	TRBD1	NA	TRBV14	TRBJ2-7	CASSRDRVAYEQYF	TGTGCCAGCAGTCGGGACAGGGTGGCCTACGAGCAGTACTTC
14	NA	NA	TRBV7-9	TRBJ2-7	CASSGLGASYEQYF	TGTGCCAGCAGCGGTCTGGGGGCTAGCTACGAGCAGTACTTC
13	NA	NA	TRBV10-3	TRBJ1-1	CAIRGVRNTEAFF	TGTGCCATCAGGGGAGTAAGAAACACTGAAGCTTTCTTT
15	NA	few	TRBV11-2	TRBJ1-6	CASSSFFGGSSPLHF	TGTGCCAGCAGCAGTTTTTTCGGTGGGAGTTCACCCCTCCACTTT
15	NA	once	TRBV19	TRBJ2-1	CASNQALYSYNEQFF	TGTGCCAGTAACCAGGCCCTTTACTCCTACAATGAGCAGTTCTTC
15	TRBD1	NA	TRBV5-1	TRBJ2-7	CASSFSQGRSYEQYF	TGCGCCAGCAGCTTTTCACAGGGGAGAAGCTACGAGCAGTACTTC
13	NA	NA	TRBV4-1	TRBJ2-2	CASSQGLAGELFF	TGCGCCAGCAGCCAAGGACTAGCCGGGGAGCTGTTTTTT
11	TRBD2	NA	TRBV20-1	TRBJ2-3	CSAATGLDKYF	TGCAGTGCAGCTACGGGACTAGATAAGTATTTT
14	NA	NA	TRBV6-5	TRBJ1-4	CASGRPATNEKLFF	TGTGCCAGCGGACGGCCTGCAACTAATGAAAAACTGTTTTTT
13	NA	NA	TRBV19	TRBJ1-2	CASSTRLRDGYTF	TGTGCCAGTAGTACCAGACTCAGGGATGGCTACACCTTC